The 22 T cell receptor beta chains in this list originate from one sample, sequenced in a study of control samples from healthy donors and cancer patients. Sequencing was performed with immunoSEQ multiplex PCR; in TCRdb, only in-frame clones are kept and a portion is missing. The sample consists of over 150,000 clones, about 90% of them appearing once. The sequenced sample was blood. The source is a woman aged 40 to 50 in good health.

This sequence joins TRBV7-2 and TRBJ2-1, with 9 bases lining up with TRBD2. Unmatched junction bases numbered 24, after V lost 5 bases and J lost 10 bases. CDR1 and CDR2 (germline): SGHTA, FQGNSA. The CDR3 length is 19 residues. CDR3 DNA sequence: TGTGCCAGCAGCGGACCTAGAGGGCGGGGGGGCAGGACCACAGGAGAGCAGTTCTTC. This encodes CASSGPRGRGGRTTGEQFF.

DNA of the CDR3: TGTGCCAGCAGGGGCTTCGCGTTGCCCGAGCAGTACTTC. Amino acids: CASRGFALPEQYF. The chain recombines TRBV11-2 with TRBJ2-7; D unclear. Germline CDR1 SGHAT, CDR2 FQNNGV. The V and J ends lost 6 bases and 6 bases respectively, with 15 bases between them. The CDR3 is 13 amino acids.

The sample holds one count of this clone. The chain carries TRBV7-9 and TRBJ1-6, with 8 bases fitting TRBD1. Looked up from germline, CDR1 is SEHNR and CDR2 is FQNEAQ (reference sequence). The ends lost 5 bases at V and 6 bases at J; junction bases unmatched: 15. CDR3 length: 18 residues. In nucleotides, the CDR3 is TGTGCCAGCAGCCACCCTAAGAGACGGGACAGGATTAATTCACCCCTCCACTTT. Encoded protein: CASSHPKRRDRINSPLHF.

The genes are TRBV6-1 and TRBJ1-2; unclear D gene. V gave up 2 bases and J gave up 5 bases, with 15 bases separating them. The length of the CDR3 is 15 residues. CDR1 and CDR2 from the germline V gene are MNHNS and SASEGT. CDR3 amino acids: CASSETVRRGYGYTF. The CDR3 bases are TGTGCCAGCAGTGAAACGGTGAGGCGAGGGTATGGCTACACCTTC.

This clone was observed a few times. This rearrangement joins TRBV4-1 to TRBJ1-1; maybe TRBD1 (6 bases). This CDR3 comprises 15 residues. The ends were cut back, 6 bases at V and 3 bases at J, with 17 bases in the middle. Germline V gives CDR1 MGHRA, CDR2 YSYEKL. This CDR3 is CASRPNGQIDTEAFF. DNA for the CDR3: TGCGCCAGCAGGCCTAATGGACAGATAGACACTGAAGCTTTCTTT.

The chain employs TRBV11-2 and TRBJ1-3, with D unclear. Trimming removed 5 bases from V and 4 bases from J, with 15 bases in between. This CDR3 comprises 15 residues. Per germline, CDR1 SGHAT and CDR2 FQNNGV. The CDR3 loop is CASSRGVGGGNTIYF. The CDR3, as DNA: TGTGCCAGCAGCCGAGGAGTTGGCGGAGGAAACACCATATATTTT.

The chain joins TRBV3-1 (or the pseudogene TRBV3-2) to TRBJ2-1; 10 bases match TRBD2. The CDR3 contains 17 residues. Germline values: CDR1 LGHDT, CDR2 YNNKEL (reference sequence). V lost 2 bases, J lost 5 bases, and 9 bases stayed unmatched. CDR3 nucleotide sequence: TGTGCCAGCAGCCAATCGGAACTAGCGGGGTGGAACAATGAGCAGTTCTTC. Translation gives CASSQSELAGWNNEQFF.

This chain uses TRBV10-3 with TRBJ2-5; 8 nucleotides line up with TRBD2. CDR3 length: 17 residues. Per germline, CDR1 ENHRY and CDR2 SYGVKD. J lost 2 bases, V lost 2 bases, and 10 bases had no gene match. CDR3 DNA sequence: TGTGCCATCAGTGAGGGAATAGCGGGGCTCGCTCAAGAGACCCAGTACTTC. Its protein product is CAISEGIAGLAQETQYF.

This sequence joins TRBV19 and TRBJ2-2, with 9 bases identical to TRBD2. The J segment lost 4 bases and the V segment lost 0 bases, leaving 6 bases of the junction unmatched. Germline assignment: CDR1 LNHDA and CDR2 SQIVND (reference sequence). The CDR3 extends over 17 amino acids. The CDR3 loop reads CASSIDLETSGTGELFF. The DNA of the CDR3 is TGTGCCAGTAGTATAGATTTAGAGACTAGCGGCACCGGGGAGCTGTTTTTT.

The chain uses TRBV12-5 and TRBJ2-3; a weak D match, TRBD1 (5 bases). Between the trimmed V and J ends, which lost 8 bases and 0 bases, there was a span of 9 bases. The germline CDR1 and CDR2 sequences are LGHNT and FRNRAP. This CDR3 is 13 amino acids long. The CDR3 spells CASRAGSTDTQYF. For the CDR3, the DNA is TGTGCTAGTCGGGCAGGGAGCACAGATACGCAGTATTTT.

This clone was counted a single time. The CDR3 sequence is CASSSPTGGTEAFF. The CDR3 DNA reads TGCGCCAGCAGCTCTCCGACAGGGGGCACTGAAGCTTTCTTT. The genes are TRBV5-1 and TRBJ1-1; TRBD1 matches at 9 bases. Germline CDR1 is SGHRS and CDR2 is YFSETQ. This CDR3 has 14 residues. With 3 bases clipped from V and 4 bases from J, the junction kept 4 bases outside the gene matches.

This sequence joins TRBV5-4 and TRBJ2-1, with D unclear. Germline values: CDR1 SGHNT, CDR2 YYREEE (reference sequence). Trimming pared 4 bases from V and 0 bases from J, leaving 8 bases between. CDR3 size: 14 residues. The CDR3 protein is CASSDESSYNEQFF. CDR3 nucleotide sequence: TGTGCCAGCAGCGATGAGAGCTCCTACAATGAGCAGTTCTTC.

The gene calls are TRBV2 and TRBJ1-5; D is ambiguous. The CDR3 length is 15 residues. CDR1 and CDR2 (germline): SNHLY, FYNNEI. The ends were cut back, 4 bases at V and 0 bases at J, with 10 bases in the middle. CDR3 bases: TGTGCCAGCAGTGGAGGACGGTATAGCAATCAGCCCCAGCATTTT. Residues: CASSGGRYSNQPQHF.

V usage is TRBV3-1 (or the pseudogene TRBV3-2) and J usage is TRBJ1-4; tentatively, D is TRBD1 (6 bases). V shed 4 bases and J shed 7 bases, with 19 bases lying between them. This CDR3 spans 16 amino acids. Per germline, CDR1 LGHDT and CDR2 YNNKEL (reference sequence). CDR3 nucleotide sequence: TGTGCCAGCAGCCCCAGGACCGGGACAATGGGTGAAAAACTGTTTTTT. Its translation: CASSPRTGTMGEKLFF.

The chain is built from TRBV21-1 and TRBJ2-7; the D call in the table, TRBD1, was not verified against the DNA. TRBV21-1 is a pseudogene segment. The CDR3 length is 14 residues. The CDR3: CASSKTDSSYEQYF. The CDR3 DNA sequence: TGTGCCAGCAGCAAAACCGACAGTTCCTACGAGCAGTACTTC.

This sequence joins TRBV10-3 and TRBJ1-2; D is undetermined. V gave up 3 bases and J gave up 1 base, with 6 bases separating them. In germline, CDR1 is ENHRY, CDR2 SYGVKD. The CDR3 totals 13 residues. This CDR3 is CAISDRGNYGYTF. CDR3 sequence (DNA): TGTGCCATCAGTGATCGGGGTAACTATGGCTACACCTTC.

The sample holds a few counts of this clone. The chain employs TRBV18 and TRBJ1-2, with TRBD1 identical over 7 bases. V shed 6 bases and J 6 bases; nucleotides not matched to a gene: 7. CDR3 length equals 13 residues. CDR1 is KGHSH, CDR2 LQKENI, per germline. The CDR3 sequence is CASSRQGVDGYTF. CDR3 nucleotides: TGTGCCAGCTCTCGCCAGGGGGTGGATGGCTACACCTTC.

This sequence joins TRBV28 and TRBJ2-2; D uncertain. CDR3 length: 18 amino acids. CDR1 is MDHEN, CDR2 SYDVKM, per germline. The V and J ends lost 2 bases and 6 bases respectively, with 22 bases between them. CDR3 region: CASSLNARLGSPAGELFF. The CDR3 DNA is TGTGCCAGCAGTTTAAATGCTCGACTGGGCTCCCCAGCCGGGGAGCTGTTTTTT.

The chain combines TRBV3-1 (or the pseudogene TRBV3-2) with TRBJ1-4; tentative D call: TRBD1 (6 bases). The V end was cut by 4 bases, the J end by 9 bases, with 18 bases between. Germline CDR1 and CDR2: LGHDT and YNNKEL (reference sequence). The CDR3 has 15 amino acids. The CDR3 DNA sequence: TGTGCCAGCAGCCTCACCAGGGGAGGCTTTAAAAAACTGTTTTTT. Its protein is CASSLTRGGFKKLFF.

The rearrangement links TRBV3-1 (or the pseudogene TRBV3-2) to TRBJ1-6; maybe TRBD1 (5 bases). This CDR3 is built from 13 residues. Germline lookup yields CDR1 LGHDT and CDR2 YNNKEL (reference sequence). V gave up 4 bases and J gave up 10 bases, with 11 bases separating them. CDR3 DNA sequence: TGTGCCAGCAGCCGAACCGACAGCTCACCCCTCCACTTT. It codes for CASSRTDSSPLHF.

This clone was observed a single time. The V call is TRBV2, the J call TRBJ1-6, with D perhaps matching TRBD1 (5 bases). Trimming shortened V by 7 bases and J by 9 bases, and 13 bases separated the two germline ends. Germline V CDR1 and CDR2: SNHLY, FYNNEI. This CDR3 contains 13 residues. CDR3 loop: CASMVTGTSPLHF. The CDR3 DNA reads as TGTGCCAGCATGGTAACGGGGACTTCACCCCTCCACTTT.

This clone occurred once. V usage is TRBV5-1 and J usage is TRBJ1-4, with TRBD1 identical over 8 bases. There are 15 residues in the CDR3. The germline gives CDR1 SGHRS, CDR2 YFSETQ. Unmatched junction bases numbered 7, after V lost 4 bases and J lost 5 bases. The CDR3 loop reads CASSAGTGVNEKLFF. CDR3 bases: TGCGCCAGCAGCGCCGGGACAGGCGTCAATGAAAAACTGTTTTTT.